The 5 T cell receptor beta chains below were found in one sample sequenced in a study of T-cell reconstitution after alpha-beta-depleted transplantation in children. Unique molecular identifiers were incorporated during preparation of the TCRbeta library. TCRdb independently ran MiXCR on the PCR reads; one entry per CDR3 protein. The sample holds about 610,000 distinct CDR3 sequences, roughly a tenth seen once. The sequenced sample was PBMCs from the stem cell graft donor, obtained from the stem cell graft. Source of these receptors: a human donor who donated a stem cell graft to a child with acute myeloid leukemia.

This clonotype was observed a few times. The V and J genes are TRBV6-5 and TRBJ2-1; tentative D call: TRBD1 (6 bases). Germline V gives CDR1 MNHEY, CDR2 SVGAGI. Trimming took off 3 bases at V and 5 bases at J, with 11 bases between the two ends. This CDR3 spans 14 amino acids. The CDR3 sequence is CASSYRQENNEQFF. DNA of the CDR3: TGTGCCAGCAGTTATAGACAGGAGAACAATGAGCAGTTCTTC.

DNA of the CDR3: TGCAGTGCTCGGGAGGGGACCCAGAACACTGAAGCTTTCTTT. This sequence encodes CSAREGTQNTEAFF. The chain carries TRBV20-1 and TRBJ1-1, with D possibly being TRBD1 (5 bases). Trimming left V 5 bases short and J 1 base short, with 14 bases between. The CDR3 spans 14 residues. CDR1 and CDR2 (germline): DFQATT, SNEGSKA (reference sequence).

To note about this clonotype: This may stem from a read error, because a much larger clone lies one nucleotide away. The chain recombines TRBV14 with TRBJ2-1, with 16 bases identical to TRBD2. This CDR3 has 13 amino acids. The germline V gene encodes CDR1 SGHDN and CDR2 FVKESK. CDR3: CASSKVGTSGRAF. The CDR3, as DNA: TGTGCCAGCAGCAAAGTCGGGACTAGCGGGAGGGCCTTC.

This clonotype was counted only a few times. This rearrangement joins TRBV12-3 or TRBV12-4 to TRBJ2-7, with D tentatively TRBD1 (6 bases). Trimming stripped 6 bases from V and 2 bases from J, with 11 bases between. The CDR3 covers 13 residues. CDR3 sequence: CASRNRETYEQYF. In nucleotides, the CDR3 is TGTGCCAGCAGAAACAGGGAGACCTACGAGCAGTACTTC.

This clonotype was counted between two and nine times. V usage is TRBV12-3 or TRBV12-4 and J usage is TRBJ1-1; no firm D call. V was pared by 6 bases and J by 4 bases, with 6 bases between. The length of the CDR3 is 11 residues. Here the CDR3 DNA reads TGTGCCAGCAGCCGCCGCACTGAAGCTTTCTTT. Translating it yields CASSRRTEAFF.